Detailed here is one T cell receptor (beta chain). This clonotype was seen at least ten times. Its antigen is not yet known. No much larger clone exists at a distance of one base, and base qualities are not known. These data come from a study of T-cell reconstitution after alpha-beta-depleted transplantation in children (dated by TCRdb to 2015 to 2016). Background for the entire study: T-cell immune reconstitution after TCRalphabeta/CD19-depleted allogeneic hematopoietic cell transplantation in children was quantitatively tracked in the study by means of TCR repertoire profiling. Overall study outcomes, separate from this receptor: Apparently early alphabetaT-cell count recovery about two months after transplant reportedly relied on only several hundred rapidly expanded clones derived from non-depleted graft cells. In some patients, the high TCRbeta diversity seen at day 60 was put down to recipient T cells and intrathymic progenitors that had survived conditioning. Over the following months the frequencies of hyperexpanded clones went down, and after one year T-cell counts and TCRbeta diversity were mostly credited to newly produced T cells.

To prepare the library, PCR was applied. TCRdb names Illumina HiSeq 2500 as the instrument used. TCR libraries were prepared with molecular barcoding, using unique molecular identifiers to normalize TCRbeta repertoire quantification. The public reads were quality trimmed at Q25 with fastp and then assembled into clones with MiXCR by TCRdb, keeping productive beta chains. For every CDR3 protein sequence, its rows merge into one entry that carries the most common genes and DNA. This sample gives about 470,000 distinct CDR3 sequences in total; roughly two fifths of them show up just once. Around a quarter of the sample is in the top ten clones. Reading the label with the study, this specimen's treatment or condition is: allogeneic hematopoietic cell transplantation with graft depleted of TCRalphabeta T cells and CD19 B cells. Transplant recipients were children who received TCRalphabeta/CD19-depleted allogeneic hematopoietic cell grafts.

The sample here was PBMCs, taken before TCRalphabeta/CD19-depleted stem cell transplant. This TCR came from a girl aged 2 to 10 with aplastic anemia, due to receive a stem cell transplant.

In nucleotides, the sequence is TGCGCCAGCAGCCAATTAGCGGCTAGCGGCACCGGGGAGCTGTTTTTT. This yields the protein CASSQLAASGTGELFF. The rearrangement joined TRBV5-1 to TRBJ2-2; 7 of the junction bases match TRBD2. Germline trimming amounts to 4 bases on V and 4 bases on J, with 10 as the count of junction bases outside the gene matches. The germline V gene gives CDR1 as SGHRS and CDR2 as YFSETQ. The CDR3, cysteine through phenylalanine, is 16 amino acids long. The read is trimmed to its CDR3 DNA, 48 bases read in frame from base 1.